This entry features one T cell receptor beta chain sequence. This sample is part of a study of blood T cell repertoires in COVID-19. Turning to the study itself: In each case, the material was cDNA or gDNA derived from T cells, B-cell-depleted T cells, or PBMCs.

Per the original data handling: Nucleated cell counts were estimated from reference gene primer amplification. Clones were read by immunoSEQ multiplex PCR, and TCRdb kept only the in-frame ones, dropping some. D and trimming were read from the DNA, whereas the V and J calls and clone size are those reported in that table. The sample shows 80,000 to 100,000 clones, roughly 96% of them seen only once. The length of the CDR3 is 13 residues. Germline CDR1 is SGHVS and CDR2 is FQNEAQ. The V gene end was trimmed by 4 bases and the J gene end by 4 bases; junction bases not matched to a gene: 3. The sample taken for sequencing was peripheral blood. This sequence joins TRBV7-8 and TRBJ1-2; 7 nucleotides match TRBD1. The receptor was derived from a human donor with active COVID-19. The donor label of this sample is uncertain. The CDR3 DNA follows: TGTGCCAGCAGCTCGGGACAGCTCTATGGCTACACCTTC. It translates to CASSSGQLYGYTF.